The TCR beta chain described here comes from a study of blood T cells in healthy people across ages. The CDR3 sequence is 16 residues long. Trimming took 3 bases from V and 1 from J, leaving 13 bases between them. CDR1 and CDR2 from the germline V gene are SNHLY and FYNNEI. For the second PCR, which ran for about 6 to 11 cycles, a sample-barcoded 5' primer and a J-beta primer mix were used. Researchers report that a template-switch adaptor with 12 random nucleotides tagged each cDNA molecule. Using its own MiXCR run on the 5' RACE reads, TCRdb lists one record per CDR3 protein. This table holds 780,000 or so distinct CDR3 sequences, less than 70% found once. Notes on the study in general: Among T cells, TCR beta diversity per million cells dropped roughly linearly as age rose.

As concerns this clonotype: The antigen remains unidentified.

The sequencing sample was made of blood. This TCR was sampled from a man at least 80 years old in good health. The chain uses TRBV2 and TRBJ1-5; possibly TRBD1 for D (5 bases). The CDR3 sequence: CASSDEGAGSNQPQHF. In nucleotides, the CDR3 is TGTGCCAGCAGTGATGAAGGGGCTGGGAGCAATCAGCCCCAGCATTTT.